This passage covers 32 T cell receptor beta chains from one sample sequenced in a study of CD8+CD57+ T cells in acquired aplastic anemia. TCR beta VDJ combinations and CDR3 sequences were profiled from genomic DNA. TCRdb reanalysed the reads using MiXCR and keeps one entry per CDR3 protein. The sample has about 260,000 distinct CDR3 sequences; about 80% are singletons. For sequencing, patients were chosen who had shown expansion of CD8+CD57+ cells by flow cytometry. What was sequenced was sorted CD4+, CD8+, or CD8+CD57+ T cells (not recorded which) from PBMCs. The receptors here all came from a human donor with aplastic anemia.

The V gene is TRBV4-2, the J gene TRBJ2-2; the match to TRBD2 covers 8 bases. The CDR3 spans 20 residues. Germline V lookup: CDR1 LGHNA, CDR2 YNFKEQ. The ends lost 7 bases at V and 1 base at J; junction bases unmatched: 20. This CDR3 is CASTTLSGLSGGLNTGELFF. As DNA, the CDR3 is TGTGCCAGCACCACTCTTAGCGGGCTATCGGGAGGGTTGAACACCGGGGAGCTGTTTTTT.

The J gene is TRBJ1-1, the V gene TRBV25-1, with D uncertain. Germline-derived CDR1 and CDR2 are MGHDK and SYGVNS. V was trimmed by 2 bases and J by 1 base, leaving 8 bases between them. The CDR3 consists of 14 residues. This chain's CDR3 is CASSEGEGNTEAFF. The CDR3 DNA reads TGTGCCAGCAGTGAAGGGGAGGGGAACACTGAAGCTTTCTTT.

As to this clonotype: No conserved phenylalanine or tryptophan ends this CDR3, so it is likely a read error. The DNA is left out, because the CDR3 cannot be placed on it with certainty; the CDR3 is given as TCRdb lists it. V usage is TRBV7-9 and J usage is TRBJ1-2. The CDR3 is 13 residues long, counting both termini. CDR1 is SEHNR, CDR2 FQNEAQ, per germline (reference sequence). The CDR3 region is CASSQGLGGGYKH.

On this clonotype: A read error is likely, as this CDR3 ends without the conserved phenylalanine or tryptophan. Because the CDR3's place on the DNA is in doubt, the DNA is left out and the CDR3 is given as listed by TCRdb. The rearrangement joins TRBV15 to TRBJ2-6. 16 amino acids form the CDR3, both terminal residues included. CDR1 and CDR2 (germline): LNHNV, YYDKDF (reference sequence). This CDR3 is CATSRGSEQETQVFRP.

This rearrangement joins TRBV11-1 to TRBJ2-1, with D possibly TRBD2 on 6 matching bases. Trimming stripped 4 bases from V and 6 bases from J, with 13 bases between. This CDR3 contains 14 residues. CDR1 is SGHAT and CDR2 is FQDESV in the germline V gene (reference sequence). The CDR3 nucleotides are TGTGCCAGCAGCTCAGGGACTTCTTCCAATGAGCAGTTCTTC. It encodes CASSSGTSSNEQFF.

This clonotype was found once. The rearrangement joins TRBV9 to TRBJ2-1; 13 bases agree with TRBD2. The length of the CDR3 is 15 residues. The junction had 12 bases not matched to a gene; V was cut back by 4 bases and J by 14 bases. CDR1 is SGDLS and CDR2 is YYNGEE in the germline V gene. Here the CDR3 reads CASSKGLAGRTDKFF. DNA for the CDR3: TGTGCCAGCAGCAAGGGACTAGCGGGACGCACAGATAAGTTCTTC.

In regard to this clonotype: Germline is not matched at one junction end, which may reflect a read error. CDR3: CASSFPGSYGTNVQTF. The CDR3 region has the DNA TGTGCCAGCAGCTTTCCGGGTAGCTACGGGACCAACGTCCAGACTTTC. This sequence joins TRBV7-9 and TRBJ2-6; D tentatively reads TRBD1 or TRBD2 (5 bases each). Germline V gives CDR1 SEHNR, CDR2 FQNEAQ (reference sequence). This CDR3 contains 16 residues.

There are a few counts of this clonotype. The CDR3 spells CSARDRDKGEAETQYF. The DNA for the CDR3 is TGCAGTGCTAGAGACAGAGACAAGGGAGAGGCGGAGACCCAGTACTTC. This chain uses TRBV20-1 with TRBJ2-5; maybe TRBD2 (5 bases). CDR3 size: 16 residues. V was trimmed by 0 bases and J by 5 bases, leaving 19 bases between them. Germline V gene sequence: CDR1 DFQATT, CDR2 SNEGSKA (reference sequence).

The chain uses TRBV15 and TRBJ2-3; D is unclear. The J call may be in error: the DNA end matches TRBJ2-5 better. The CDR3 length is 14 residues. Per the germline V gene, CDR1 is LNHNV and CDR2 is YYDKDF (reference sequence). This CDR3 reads CATSRASHPDTQYF. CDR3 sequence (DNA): TGTGCCACCAGCAGAGCTAGTCACCCAGATACCCAGTACTTC.

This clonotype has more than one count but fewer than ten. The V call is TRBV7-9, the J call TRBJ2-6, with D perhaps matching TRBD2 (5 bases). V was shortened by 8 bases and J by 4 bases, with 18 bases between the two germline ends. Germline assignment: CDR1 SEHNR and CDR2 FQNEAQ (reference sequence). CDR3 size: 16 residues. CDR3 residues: CASSWAGSYGANVLTF. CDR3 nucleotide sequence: TGTGCCAGCTCCTGGGCGGGTAGCTACGGGGCCAACGTCCTGACTTTC.

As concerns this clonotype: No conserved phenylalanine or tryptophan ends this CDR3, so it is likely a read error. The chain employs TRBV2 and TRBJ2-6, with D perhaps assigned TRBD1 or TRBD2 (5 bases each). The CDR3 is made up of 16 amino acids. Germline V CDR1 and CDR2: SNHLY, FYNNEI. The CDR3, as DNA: TGTGCCAGCAGCTTCGCGGGTAGCTACGGGGCCTACGTCCTGACTTGC. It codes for CASSFAGSYGAYVLTC.

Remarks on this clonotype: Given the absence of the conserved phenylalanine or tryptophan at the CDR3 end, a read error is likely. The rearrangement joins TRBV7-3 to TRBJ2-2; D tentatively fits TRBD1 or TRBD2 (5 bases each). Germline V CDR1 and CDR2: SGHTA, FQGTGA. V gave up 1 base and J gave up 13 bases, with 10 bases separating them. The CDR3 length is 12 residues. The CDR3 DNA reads TGTGCCAGCAGCTTAAGTGGGGGACCGCTGTTTTCT. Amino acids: CASSLSGGPLFS.

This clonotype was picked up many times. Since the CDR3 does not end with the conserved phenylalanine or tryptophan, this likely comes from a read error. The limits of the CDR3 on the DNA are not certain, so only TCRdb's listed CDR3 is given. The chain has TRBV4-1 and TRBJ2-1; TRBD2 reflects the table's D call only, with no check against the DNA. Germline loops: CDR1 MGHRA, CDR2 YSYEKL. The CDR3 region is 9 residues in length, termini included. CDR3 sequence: CASSQGLGS.

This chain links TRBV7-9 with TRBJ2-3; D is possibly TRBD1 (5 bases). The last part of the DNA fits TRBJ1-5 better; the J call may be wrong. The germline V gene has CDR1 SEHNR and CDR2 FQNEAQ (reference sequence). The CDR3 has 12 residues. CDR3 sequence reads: CASGDGGDAQHF. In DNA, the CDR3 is TGTGCCAGCGGCGACGGGGGAGATGCTCAGCATTTT.

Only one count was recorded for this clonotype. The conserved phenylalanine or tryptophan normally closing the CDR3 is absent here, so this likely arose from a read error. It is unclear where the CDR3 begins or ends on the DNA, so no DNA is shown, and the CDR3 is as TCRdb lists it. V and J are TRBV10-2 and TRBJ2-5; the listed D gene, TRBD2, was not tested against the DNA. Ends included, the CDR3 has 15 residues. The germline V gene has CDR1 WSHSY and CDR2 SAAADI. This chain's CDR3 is CASSDAGGRQENQKL.

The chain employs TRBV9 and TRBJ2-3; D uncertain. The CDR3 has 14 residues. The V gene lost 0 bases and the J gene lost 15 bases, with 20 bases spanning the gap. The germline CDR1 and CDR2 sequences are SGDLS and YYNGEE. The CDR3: CASSVAGNIQYFYF. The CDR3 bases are TGTGCCAGCAGCGTAGCTGGGAACATCCAGTACTTCTATTTT.

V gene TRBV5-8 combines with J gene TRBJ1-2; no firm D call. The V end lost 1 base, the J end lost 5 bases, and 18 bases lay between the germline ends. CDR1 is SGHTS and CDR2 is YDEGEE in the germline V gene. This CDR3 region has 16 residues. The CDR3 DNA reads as TGTGCCAGCAGCTTGACGAGCGACGGGCTCGTATATGGCTACACCTTC. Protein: CASSLTSDGLVYGYTF.

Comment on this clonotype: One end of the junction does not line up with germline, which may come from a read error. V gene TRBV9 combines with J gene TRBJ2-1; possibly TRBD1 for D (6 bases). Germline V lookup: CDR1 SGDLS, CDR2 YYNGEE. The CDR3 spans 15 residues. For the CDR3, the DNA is TGCGCCAGCAGCCCAGGGGCCCGGCGATTTCATGAGCAGTTCTTC. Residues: CASSPGARRFHEQFF.

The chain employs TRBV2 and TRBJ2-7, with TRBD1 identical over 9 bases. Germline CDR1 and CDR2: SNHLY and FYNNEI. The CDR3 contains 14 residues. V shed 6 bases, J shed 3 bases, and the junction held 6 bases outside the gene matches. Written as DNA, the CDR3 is TGTGCCAGCAGGGGTCGACAGGGGGGCTACGAGCAGTACTTC. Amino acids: CASRGRQGGYEQYF.

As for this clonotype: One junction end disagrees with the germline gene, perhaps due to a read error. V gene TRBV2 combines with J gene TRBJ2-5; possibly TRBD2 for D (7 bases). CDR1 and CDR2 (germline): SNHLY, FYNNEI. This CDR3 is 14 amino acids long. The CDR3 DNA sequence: TGTGCCAGCGGGGGCGGGGGCACAGATACGCAGCAGTTTTTC. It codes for CASGGGGTDTQQFF.

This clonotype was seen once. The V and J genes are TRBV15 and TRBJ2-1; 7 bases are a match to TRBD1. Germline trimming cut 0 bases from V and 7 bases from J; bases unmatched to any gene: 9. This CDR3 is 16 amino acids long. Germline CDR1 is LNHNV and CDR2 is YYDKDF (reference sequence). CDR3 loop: CATSRDRQGGQNEQFF. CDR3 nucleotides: TGTGCCACCAGCAGAGATAGACAGGGCGGGCAAAATGAGCAGTTCTTC.

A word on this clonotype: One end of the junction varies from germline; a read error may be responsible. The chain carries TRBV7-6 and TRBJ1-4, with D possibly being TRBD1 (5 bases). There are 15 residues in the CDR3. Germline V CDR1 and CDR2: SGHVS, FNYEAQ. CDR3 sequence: CASTLRRVPTGANFF. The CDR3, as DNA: TGTGCCAGCACCTTAAGGAGGGTCCCCACTGGGGCCAACTTTTTT.

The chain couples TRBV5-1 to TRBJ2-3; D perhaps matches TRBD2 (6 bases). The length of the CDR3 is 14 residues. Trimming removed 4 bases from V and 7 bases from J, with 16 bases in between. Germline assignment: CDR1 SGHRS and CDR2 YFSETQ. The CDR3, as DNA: TGCGCCAGCAGCCGGACGGGGGATCGGAATACGCAGTATTTT. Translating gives CASSRTGDRNTQYF.

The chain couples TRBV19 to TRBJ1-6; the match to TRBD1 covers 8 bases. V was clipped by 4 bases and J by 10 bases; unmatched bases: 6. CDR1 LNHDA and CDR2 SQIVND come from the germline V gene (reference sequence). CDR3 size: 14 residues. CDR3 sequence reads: CASSTDRGISPLHF. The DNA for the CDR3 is TGTGCCAGTAGTACCGACAGGGGAATCTCACCCCTCCACTTT. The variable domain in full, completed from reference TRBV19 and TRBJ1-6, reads DGGITQSPKYLFRKEGQNVTLSCEQNLNHDAMYWYRQDPGQGLRLIYYSQIVNDFQKGDIAEGYSVSREKKESFPLTVTSAQKNPTAFYLCASSTDRGISPLHFGNGTRLTVT.

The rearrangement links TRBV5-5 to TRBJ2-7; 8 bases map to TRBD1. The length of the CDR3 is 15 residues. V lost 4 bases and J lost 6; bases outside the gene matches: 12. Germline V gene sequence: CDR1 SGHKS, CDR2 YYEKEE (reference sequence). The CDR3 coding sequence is TGTGCCAGCAGCCAGGGACAGGCGAACCTGGCCGAGCAGTACGTC. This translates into CASSQGQANLAEQYV.

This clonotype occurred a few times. CDR3 DNA: TGTGCCAGCAGCTTAGATGGAAGAGCCGACACGCAGGATTTCTTT. Amino acid sequence: CASSLDGRADTQDFF. The chain combines TRBV7-2 with TRBJ1-1; D gene ambiguous. The V end was cut by 1 base, the J end by 13 bases, with 22 bases between. Germline-derived CDR1 and CDR2 are SGHTA and FQGNSA. The CDR3 loop spans 15 amino acids.

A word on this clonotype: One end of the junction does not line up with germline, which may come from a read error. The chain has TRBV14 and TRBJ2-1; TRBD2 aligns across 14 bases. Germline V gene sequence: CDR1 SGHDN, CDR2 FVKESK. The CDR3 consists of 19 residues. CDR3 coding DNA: TGTGCCAGCAGCCAAGATCTCTTAACAACGACTAGCGGGAGGGCCCAGGTGAGATTC. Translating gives CASSQDLLTTTSGRAQVRF.

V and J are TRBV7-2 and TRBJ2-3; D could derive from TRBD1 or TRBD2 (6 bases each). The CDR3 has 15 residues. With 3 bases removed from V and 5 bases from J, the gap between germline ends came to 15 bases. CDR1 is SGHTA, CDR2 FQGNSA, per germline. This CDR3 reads CASSFPSDRRDTQYF. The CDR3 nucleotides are TGTGCCAGCAGCTTTCCTAGCGACAGGAGAGATACGCAGTATTTT.

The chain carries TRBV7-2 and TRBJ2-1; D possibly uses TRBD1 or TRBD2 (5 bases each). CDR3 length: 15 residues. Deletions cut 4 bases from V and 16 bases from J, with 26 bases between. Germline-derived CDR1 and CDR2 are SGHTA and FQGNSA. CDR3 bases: TGTGCCAGCAGCTGGACACTTGTTAGTAGCGACGACCATTTCTTC. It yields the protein CASSWTLVSSDDHFF.

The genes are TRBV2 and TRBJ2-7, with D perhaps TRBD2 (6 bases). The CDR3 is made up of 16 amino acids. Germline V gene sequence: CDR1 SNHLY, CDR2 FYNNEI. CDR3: CASGTGGTDTQSFGSV. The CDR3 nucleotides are TGTGCCAGCGGGACCGGGGGAACAGATACGCAGTCTTTTGGCTCAGTC.

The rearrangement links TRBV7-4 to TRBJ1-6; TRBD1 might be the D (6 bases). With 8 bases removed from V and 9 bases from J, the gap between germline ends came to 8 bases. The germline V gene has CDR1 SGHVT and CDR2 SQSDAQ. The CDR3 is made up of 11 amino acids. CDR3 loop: CASGQISPLHF. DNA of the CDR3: TGTGCCAGCGGACAGATTTCACCCCTCCACTTT.

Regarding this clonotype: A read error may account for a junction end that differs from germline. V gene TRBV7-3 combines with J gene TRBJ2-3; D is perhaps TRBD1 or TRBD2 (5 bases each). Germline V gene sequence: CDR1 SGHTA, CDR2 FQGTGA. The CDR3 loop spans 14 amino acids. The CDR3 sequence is CASSIAKTAPSEQF. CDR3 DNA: TGTGCCAGCAGCATAGCGAAGACAGCCCCCTCCGAGCAGTTT.